Listed here are 14 T cell receptor beta chains from one sample, sequenced in a study of cytomegalovirus exposure and HLA in healthy donors. PCR used 60 Vbeta primers and 13 Jbeta primers. Sequencing used immunoSEQ multiplex PCR; TCRdb keeps in-frame clones, though not all of them. Of 80,000 to 95,000 clones listed, more than 75% are singletons. The sequencing sample was made of PBMCs. Receptors originate from a woman in her 40s in good health and CMV-seropositive.

This clone came up a few times. The gene calls are TRBV10-3 and TRBJ1-5; 7 bases are shared with TRBD1. Germline V gene lookup returns CDR1 ENHRY and CDR2 SYGVKD. The CDR3 is 15 amino acids. The V and J ends lost 4 bases and 3 bases, in that order; junction bases with no gene match: 6. This chain's CDR3 is CAISGTGHPNQPQHF. CDR3 sequence (DNA): TGTGCCATCAGTGGGACAGGACACCCCAATCAGCCCCAGCATTTT.

This clone came up a few times. The V gene is TRBV7-2, the J gene TRBJ2-1, with TRBD2 matching over 10 bases. Germline CDR1 SGHTA, CDR2 FQGNSA. The CDR3 spans 16 residues. The J segment lost 7 bases and the V segment lost 1 base, leaving 7 bases of the junction unmatched. CDR3 protein: CASSLVGSGGQNEQFF. The CDR3 DNA reads TGTGCCAGCAGCTTAGTAGGTAGCGGGGGGCAGAATGAGCAGTTCTTC.

In nucleotides, the CDR3 is TGTGCCAGCACCCGAGGTACAGGCGGGACTAGCACAGATACGCAGTATTTT. This codes for CASTRGTGGTSTDTQYF. The V call is TRBV2, the J call TRBJ2-3, with D possibly TRBD2 on 6 matching bases. This CDR3 is built from 17 residues. Trimming left V 7 bases short and J 0 bases short, with 20 bases between. Per the germline V gene, CDR1 is SNHLY and CDR2 is FYNNEI.

This rearrangement joins TRBV6-5 to TRBJ2-7, with a tentative D call TRBD2 (5 bases). Germline CDR1 MNHEY, CDR2 SVGAGI. There are 15 residues in the CDR3. V was clipped by 5 bases and J by 0 bases, with 14 bases between them. The CDR3, as DNA: TGTGCCAGCAGTCTCGAGCGGAAGCCCTCCTACGAGCAGTACTTC. Translation gives CASSLERKPSYEQYF.

This clone was detected once. J is TRBJ1-6 and V is TRBV5-6, with D unresolved. Trimming removed 2 bases at V and 2 bases at J, with 17 bases between. This CDR3 region has 18 residues. The germline CDR1 and CDR2 sequences are SGHDT and YYEEEE. The CDR3: CASSFGSSPSTYNSPLHF. Here the CDR3 DNA reads TGTGCCAGCAGCTTTGGTTCTAGCCCGTCCACCTATAATTCACCCCTCCACTTT.

The V gene is TRBV21-1, the J gene TRBJ1-1; the table's D call, TRBD1, was not checked against the DNA. TRBV21-1 is tagged as a pseudogene. This CDR3 region has 16 residues. In DNA form, the CDR3 reads TGTGCCAGCACGCCGGGACAGGGACCCTCGAACACTGAAGCTTTCTTT. Translation: CASTPGQGPSNTEAFF.

The V call is TRBV9, the J call TRBJ2-7; 7 bases match TRBD2. This CDR3 comprises 15 residues. Germline CDR1 reads SGDLS; CDR2 reads YYNGEE. V gave up 5 bases and J gave up 3 bases; unmatched junction bases: 11. CDR3 in DNA: TGTGCCAGCAGTCCAACGGGGGGTAGACTCTACGAGCAGTACTTC. This encodes CASSPTGGRLYEQYF. The variable domain in full, completed from reference TRBV9 and TRBJ2-7, reads DSGVTQTPKHLITATGQRVTLRCSPRSGDLSVYWYQQSLDQGLQFLIQYYNGEERAKGNILERFSAQQFPDLHSELNLSSLELGDSALYFCASSPTGGRLYEQYFGPGTRLTVT.

The chain combines TRBV7-9 with TRBJ1-2; D gene ambiguous. The CDR3 loop spans 13 amino acids. CDR1 SEHNR and CDR2 FQNEAQ come from the germline V gene (reference sequence). Between the trimmed V and J ends, which lost 5 bases and 4 bases, there was a span of 11 bases. The CDR3 region has the DNA TGTGCCAGCAGCGCAGGAGGACTCTATGGCTACACCTTC. Encoded protein: CASSAGGLYGYTF.

The chain links TRBV27 to TRBJ2-1; no definite D call. The ends were cut back, 5 bases at V and 3 bases at J, with 8 bases in the middle. This CDR3 contains 13 residues. Per germline, CDR1 MNHEY and CDR2 SMNVEV (reference sequence). The CDR3 DNA sequence: TGTGCCAGCAGTGTAAGACTCTACAATGAGCAGTTCTTC. Translation gives CASSVRLYNEQFF.

This clone was detected a few times. Different DNA sequences within this sample yield the same CDR3. The CDR3 nucleotides read TGTGCCAGCAGCGGACAGGGGGCCTACGAGCAGTACTTC. Encoded protein: CASSGQGAYEQYF. V and J are TRBV9 and TRBJ2-7; 9 nucleotides agree with TRBD1. The CDR3 length is 13 residues. Germline CDR1 SGDLS, CDR2 YYNGEE. V was pared by 3 bases and J by 2 bases, with 0 bases of the junction left unmatched. Together with reference TRBV9 and TRBJ2-7, the CDR3 gives the full variable domain: DSGVTQTPKHLITATGQRVTLRCSPRSGDLSVYWYQQSLDQGLQFLIQYYNGEERAKGNILERFSAQQFPDLHSELNLSSLELGDSALYFCASSGQGAYEQYFGPGTRLTVT.

This clone came up once. The chain joins TRBV11-3 to TRBJ2-7; D is possibly TRBD1 (5 bases). This CDR3 spans 14 amino acids. V lost 5 bases and J 2 bases, leaving 13 bases between the germline ends. Germline CDR1 reads SGHNT; CDR2 reads YENEEA. CDR3 region: CASSQRTGTYEQYF. The CDR3 DNA sequence: TGTGCCAGCAGCCAACGTACAGGCACCTACGAGCAGTACTTC.

J is TRBJ2-1 and V is TRBV19; 9 bases line up with TRBD2. CDR1 is LNHDA and CDR2 is SQIVND in the germline V gene (reference sequence). The CDR3 runs to 17 residues. The V segment lost 8 bases and the J segment 5 bases; nucleotides outside the gene matches: 16. In nucleotides, the CDR3 is TGTGCCAGTTCTCCCCCCCCTCGGCTAGCGGGGAACAATGAGCAGTTCTTC. Protein sequence: CASSPPPRLAGNNEQFF.

The chain has TRBV5-1 and TRBJ2-1; 7 bases align to TRBD1. This CDR3 region has 15 residues. The V and J ends lost 4 bases and 6 bases, in that order; junction bases with no gene match: 10. Germline CDR1 SGHRS, CDR2 YFSETQ. CDR3 coding DNA: TGCGCCAGCAGCGCTACAGGGGACGCCGGCAATGAGCAGTTCTTC. Translating it yields CASSATGDAGNEQFF.

The chain has TRBV29-1 and TRBJ2-7; TRBD1 matches at 9 bases. The CDR3 is 15 residues long. Germline V gene data show CDR1 as SQVTM and CDR2 as ANQGSEA. Trimming at V came to 6 bases and at J to 5 bases, leaving 14 bases not matched to a gene. Written as DNA, the CDR3 is TGCAGCGTCCCCGTGGGACAGGGCCTTCTTAACGAGCAGTACTTC. Encoded protein: CSVPVGQGLLNEQYF.